This entry lists 22 T cell receptor beta chains sequenced from one sample in a study of T cell changes during pregnancy in multiple sclerosis. Some clones are missing from TCRdb's copy, which holds only in-frame ones; the method was immunoSEQ multiplex PCR. This sample has fewer than 55,000 clones; over 85% occur once, and the top ten carry under 2%. This specimen was peripheral blood, taken in the first trimester of pregnancy. Receptors were obtained from a female donor with multiple sclerosis, enrolled in a pregnancy study.

V gene TRBV29-1 combines with J gene TRBJ1-3, with 7 bases fitting TRBD1. The length of the CDR3 is 14 residues. The junction had 9 bases not matched to a gene; V was cut back by 8 bases and J by 2 bases. Germline V gene sequence: CDR1 SQVTM, CDR2 ANQGSEA. CDR3 residues: CSIDPTGAGNTIYF. The DNA of the CDR3 is TGCAGCATCGACCCTACAGGGGCTGGAAACACCATATATTTT.

This chain connects TRBV7-2 to TRBJ1-2; TRBD1 agrees at 8 bases. Germline lookup yields CDR1 SGHTA and CDR2 FQGNSA. The CDR3 spans 13 residues. Unmatched junction bases numbered 6, after V lost 4 bases and J lost 8 bases. CDR3 coding DNA: TGTGCCAGCAGCTCCCGGGACAGGAGGGGCTACACCTTC. Protein sequence: CASSSRDRRGYTF.

The chain combines TRBV29-1 with TRBJ1-1; possible D gene TRBD1, 6 bases. Trimming removed 6 bases from V and 6 bases from J, with 11 bases in between. This CDR3 has 11 residues. Looked up from germline, CDR1 is SQVTM and CDR2 is ANQGSEA. The CDR3 DNA follows: TGCAGCGTCCGGACAGCCGCTGAAGCTTTCTTT. This sequence encodes CSVRTAAEAFF.

The count of this clone is one. This sequence joins TRBV2 and TRBJ2-1, with D maybe TRBD1 (6 bases). The CDR3 loop spans 15 amino acids. Per the germline V gene, CDR1 is SNHLY and CDR2 is FYNNEI. Trimming stripped 5 bases from V and 1 base from J, with 12 bases between. The CDR3 sequence: CASSPFQGSYNEQFF. CDR3 nucleotides: TGTGCCAGCAGTCCCTTTCAGGGGTCCTACAATGAGCAGTTCTTC.

The rearrangement joins TRBV2 to TRBJ2-3; D unclear. Trimming stripped 6 bases from V and 5 bases from J, with 9 bases between. The CDR3 spans 12 residues. Germline CDR1 is SNHLY and CDR2 is FYNNEI. The DNA of the CDR3 is TGTGCCAGCAGACTTTTTAGAGATACGCAGTATTTT. It codes for CASRLFRDTQYF.

The chain carries TRBV18 and TRBJ2-7; D is perhaps TRBD1 (5 bases). Trimming removed 3 bases at V and 2 bases at J, with 14 bases between. Germline lookup yields CDR1 KGHSH and CDR2 LQKENI. This CDR3 has 15 amino acids. CDR3 DNA: TGTGCCAGCTCACCGGCCCAGGGATTGGCCTACGAGCAGTACTTC. As protein: CASSPAQGLAYEQYF.

The CDR3 loop reads CATSRSRTGSGNTIYF. The CDR3 nucleotides are TGTGCCACCAGCAGGTCAAGGACAGGGTCTGGAAACACCATATATTTT. The gene calls are TRBV15 and TRBJ1-3, with 8 bases identical to TRBD1. CDR3 length: 16 residues. With 3 bases clipped from V and 1 base from J, the junction kept 5 bases outside the gene matches. Germline V gives CDR1 LNHNV, CDR2 YYDKDF (reference sequence).

J is TRBJ2-1 and V is TRBV6-4; tentatively, D is TRBD2 (6 bases). The length of the CDR3 is 13 residues. Trimming pared 3 bases from V and 3 bases from J, leaving 6 bases between. The germline V gene encodes CDR1 MRHNA and CDR2 SNTAGT. The CDR3 bases are TGTGCCAGCAGTGAGACTAGCTACAATGAGCAGTTCTTC. Residues: CASSETSYNEQFF.

CDR3 region: CASSIENRVGEQFF. The DNA for the CDR3 is TGTGCCAGTAGTATAGAAAACAGGGTCGGTGAGCAGTTCTTC. The genes are TRBV19 and TRBJ2-1; maybe TRBD1 (6 bases). Germline CDR1 LNHDA, CDR2 SQIVND (reference sequence). V lost 0 bases, J lost 9 bases, and 12 bases lay in between. The CDR3 totals 14 residues.

The V and J genes are TRBV12-5 and TRBJ1-1; D gene unclear. Germline CDR1 and CDR2: LGHNT and FRNRAP. V lost 4 bases and J 0 bases, leaving 12 bases between the germline ends. The CDR3 is 15 residues long. DNA of the CDR3: TGTGCTAGTGGTTCCTTTACGAGCATGAACACTGAAGCTTTCTTT. Its translation: CASGSFTSMNTEAFF.

The chain employs TRBV19 and TRBJ2-2, with 11 positions matching TRBD2. Losses at the gene ends were 5 bases for V and 0 bases for J; bases not matched to a gene: 5. The germline gives CDR1 LNHDA, CDR2 SQIVND (reference sequence). CDR3 size: 17 residues. The CDR3 region is CASSPRSGGANTGELFF. In DNA, the CDR3 is TGTGCCAGTAGTCCCCGTAGCGGGGGGGCGAACACCGGGGAGCTGTTTTTT.

The chain couples TRBV27 to TRBJ2-2; D unclear. The CDR3 has 13 amino acids. Germline assignment: CDR1 MNHEY and CDR2 SMNVEV (reference sequence). Trimming pared 4 bases from V and 3 bases from J, leaving 6 bases between. The DNA for the CDR3 is TGTGCCAGCAGTTGGCTGGACACCGGGGAGCTGTTTTTT. Its translation is CASSWLDTGELFF.

The J gene is TRBJ1-6, the V gene TRBV2, with D possibly TRBD1 on 6 matching bases. The CDR3 spans 16 residues. Germline CDR1 is SNHLY and CDR2 is FYNNEI. V was clipped by 6 bases and J by 0 bases, with 12 bases between them. The chain's CDR3 is CASRGAGSSYNSPLHF. CDR3 in DNA: TGTGCCAGCAGGGGGGCAGGTAGCTCCTATAATTCACCCCTCCACTTT.

CDR3 in DNA: TGTGCCAGTAGTTTACAGAGTAATCAGCCCCAGCATTTT. Protein product: CASSLQSNQPQHF. The V gene is TRBV19, the J gene TRBJ1-5; D is ambiguous. The CDR3 sequence is 13 residues long. Germline CDR1 and CDR2: LNHDA and SQIVND (reference sequence). Trimming cost V 5 bases and J 4 bases, with 9 bases left between them. The full variable domain, completed using reference TRBV19 and TRBJ1-5, is DGGITQSPKYLFRKEGQNVTLSCEQNLNHDAMYWYRQDPGQGLRLIYYSQIVNDFQKGDIAEGYSVSREKKESFPLTVTSAQKNPTAFYLCASSLQSNQPQHFGDGTRLSIL.

This rearrangement joins TRBV7-2 to TRBJ2-3, with D possibly TRBD2 on 5 matching bases. This CDR3 spans 15 amino acids. V lost 2 bases to trimming and J lost 3 bases, with 12 bases between them. Germline V gene data show CDR1 as SGHTA and CDR2 as FQGNSA. The CDR3 sequence is CASSLSPGFTDTQYF. The DNA of the CDR3 is TGTGCCAGCAGCTTATCGCCGGGGTTTACAGATACGCAGTATTTT.

The gene calls are TRBV4-1 and TRBJ2-1; 13 nucleotides align to TRBD2. Germline CDR1 is MGHRA and CDR2 is YSYEKL. The V gene end was trimmed by 4 bases and the J gene end by 8 bases; junction bases not matched to a gene: 11. The CDR3 consists of 17 residues. This CDR3 is CASSRPRTSGGGDEQFF. The CDR3, as DNA: TGCGCCAGCAGCCGACCTCGGACTAGCGGGGGTGGCGATGAGCAGTTCTTC.

The chain employs TRBV7-2 and TRBJ1-1; D not resolved. This CDR3 is built from 15 residues. From germline, CDR1 is SGHTA and CDR2 FQGNSA. The V end was cut by 4 bases, the J end by 4 bases, with 16 bases between. This chain's CDR3 is CASSSVGVRGTEAFF. The CDR3 coding sequence is TGTGCCAGCAGCTCCGTAGGCGTGCGGGGCACTGAAGCTTTCTTT.

V usage is TRBV4-1 and J usage is TRBJ1-1; 7 nucleotides match TRBD1. This CDR3 is built from 15 residues. Germline CDR1 MGHRA, CDR2 YSYEKL. After removal of 2 bases from V and 1 base from J, the junction contained 4 bases not matched to a gene. For the CDR3, the DNA is TGCGCCAGCAGCCAACCCAGACAGGGGAACACTGAAGCTTTCTTT. This translates into CASSQPRQGNTEAFF.

This sequence joins TRBV30 and TRBJ1-4, with 9 positions matching TRBD1. V was pared by 5 bases and J by 6 bases, with 4 bases of the junction left unmatched. Germline loops: CDR1 GTSNPN, CDR2 SVGIG (reference sequence). The CDR3 totals 13 residues. The CDR3 spells CAWAQGAYEKLFF. DNA of the CDR3: TGTGCCTGGGCACAGGGGGCATATGAAAAACTGTTTTTT.

The rearrangement uses TRBV4-2 and TRBJ2-1; 8 bases are shared with TRBD2. From germline, CDR1 is LGHNA and CDR2 YNFKEQ. The CDR3 extends over 16 amino acids. J gave up 6 bases and V 0 bases, and 7 bases lay outside the gene matches. CDR3 nucleotides: TGTGCCAGCAGCCAAGATGGCGGGGGGCTCCGCAATGAGCAGTTCTTC. This translates into CASSQDGGGLRNEQFF.

The chain couples TRBV4-1 to TRBJ2-4, with 10 positions matching TRBD2. Germline CDR1 is MGHRA and CDR2 is YSYEKL. V shed 0 bases and J 0 bases; nucleotides not matched to a gene: 11. The CDR3 is 20 residues long. CDR3 loop: CASSQDGLAGALLAKNIQYF. DNA for the CDR3: TGCGCCAGCAGCCAAGATGGTCTAGCGGGGGCCCTGCTAGCCAAAAACATTCAGTACTTC.

This chain uses TRBV9 with TRBJ1-3; D is ambiguous. The CDR3 is 15 residues long. Trimming removed 0 bases at V and 2 bases at J, with 9 bases between. Germline CDR1 is SGDLS and CDR2 is YYNGEE. The DNA of the CDR3 is TGTGCCAGCAGCGTAGGACTAATCCCTGGAAACACCATATATTTT. It codes for CASSVGLIPGNTIYF.